These 19 T cell receptor beta chains came from one sample sequenced in a study of T-cell memory formation after mild COVID-19. TCRdb used MiXCR to reprocess the 5' RACE reads, holding one entry per CDR3 protein. In the table there are 300,000 to 400,000 distinct CDR3 sequences, 25% to 30% of which are singletons. Sequencing input: PBMCs or a T cell subset sorted from them (not recorded which). These receptors originate from an adult woman who had mild COVID-19 (a few samples of this study predate the infection). Cell type and time point are not known.

This clonotype has just a few counts. The chain couples TRBV6-6 to TRBJ2-2; D is uncertain. Germline CDR1 MNHNY, CDR2 SVGAGI (reference sequence). The germline V and J ends were trimmed by 0 bases and 5 bases, with 10 bases remaining between them. This CDR3 region has 15 residues. As DNA, the CDR3 is TGTGCCAGCAGTTACTCTACCCTTGGGACCGGGGAGCTGTTTTTT. It translates to CASSYSTLGTGELFF.

The rearrangement joins TRBV15 to TRBJ2-7; D possibly corresponds to TRBD2 (6 bases). The CDR3 sequence is 16 residues long. Germline lookup yields CDR1 LNHNV and CDR2 YYDKDF (reference sequence). V dropped 5 bases and J dropped 3 bases, with 20 bases sitting between them. The CDR3 spells CATSGFGPGVVYEQYF. The CDR3 DNA follows: TGTGCCACCAGCGGTTTTGGACCGGGAGTGGTCTACGAGCAGTACTTC.

DNA for the CDR3: TGTGCCAGCTCACCACGGACAGGGCCAGGGGTCCAAGAGACCCAGTACTTC. Its translation is CASSPRTGPGVQETQYF. The chain combines TRBV18 with TRBJ2-5; 8 bases fit TRBD1. Germline assignment: CDR1 KGHSH and CDR2 LQKENI. The junction had 8 bases not matched to a gene; V was cut back by 1 base and J by 1 base. This CDR3 is built from 17 residues.

This sequence joins TRBV30 and TRBJ2-3, with D possibly matching TRBD1 (5 bases). The germline V gene has CDR1 GTSNPN and CDR2 SVGIG (reference sequence). V lost 2 bases to trimming and J lost 2 bases, with 14 bases between them. The CDR3 is made up of 15 amino acids. The CDR3 loop is CAWSPRQTITDTQYF. The CDR3 DNA reads TGTGCCTGGAGTCCACGACAGACGATCACAGATACGCAGTATTTT.

This clonotype has just a few counts. The gene calls are TRBV6-2 or TRBV6-3 and TRBJ2-7, with D possibly matching TRBD2 (5 bases). Germline V gene lookup returns CDR1 MNHEY and CDR2 SVGEGT. This CDR3 is 15 amino acids long. V lost 4 bases and J lost 0, with 13 bases in between. Here the CDR3 DNA reads TGTGCCAGCAGTTCCCCCTCTGAGGGCTCCTACGAGCAGTACTTC. As protein: CASSSPSEGSYEQYF.

This clonotype was found a few times. Here the CDR3 reads CASSFPPPLAGGHNEQFF. The CDR3, as DNA: TGCGCCAGCAGTTTTCCCCCCCCCCTAGCGGGGGGCCACAATGAGCAGTTCTTC. The V call is TRBV5-1, the J call TRBJ2-1; 11 positions agree with TRBD2. The germline V gene has CDR1 SGHRS and CDR2 YFSETQ. Losses at the gene ends were 5 bases for V and 5 bases for J; bases not matched to a gene: 15. The CDR3 has 18 residues.

This clonotype was counted only a few times. The chain carries TRBV28 and TRBJ2-7; 8 bases agree with TRBD1. V was pared by 6 bases and J by 0 bases, with 10 bases of the junction left unmatched. Germline CDR1 and CDR2: MDHEN and SYDVKM. This CDR3 is built from 16 residues. CDR3 amino acids: CASSILSGQASYEQYF. CDR3 DNA sequence: TGTGCCAGCAGCATACTCTCGGGACAGGCCTCCTACGAGCAGTACTTC.

This clonotype has a handful of counts. The genes are TRBV9 and TRBJ2-2; 12 bases are shared with TRBD1. Germline trimming cut 4 bases from V and 5 bases from J; bases unmatched to any gene: 6. The CDR3 is made up of 16 amino acids. Germline CDR1 is SGDLS and CDR2 is YYNGEE. CDR3 coding DNA: TGTGCCAGCAGCCCGGGACAGGGGGCTTTGACCGGGGAGCTGTTTTTT. As protein: CASSPGQGALTGELFF.

The DNA for the CDR3 is TGTGCCAGCAAGGGGCCCGGTCCCTACGAGCAGTACTTC. Its translation is CASKGPGPYEQYF. This chain links TRBV25-1 with TRBJ2-7; the D gene is possibly TRBD1 (5 bases). The germline CDR1 and CDR2 sequences are MGHDK and SYGVNS. Trimming stripped 7 bases from V and 2 bases from J, with 12 bases between. The CDR3 sequence is 13 residues long.

This clonotype occurred a few times. V is TRBV20-1 and J is TRBJ2-7; D call uncertain. In germline, CDR1 is DFQATT, CDR2 SNEGSKA (reference sequence). The CDR3 has 11 residues. V lost 8 bases to trimming and J lost 5 bases, with 13 bases between them. CDR3 DNA: TGCAGTTGTAATGGGGAAGACGAGCAGTACTTC. This sequence encodes CSCNGEDEQYF.

A few counts support this clonotype. This chain uses TRBV7-8 with TRBJ1-2, with D tentatively TRBD1 (6 bases). Looked up from germline, CDR1 is SGHVS and CDR2 is FQNEAQ. V lost 1 base, J lost 2 bases, and 8 bases lay in between. The CDR3 is made up of 14 amino acids. The CDR3: CASSLEGGNYGYTF. The CDR3 DNA follows: TGTGCCAGCAGCTTAGAAGGGGGAAACTATGGCTACACCTTC. The entire variable domain, with the rest obtained from reference TRBV7-8 and TRBJ1-2, is as follows: GAGVSQSPRYKVAKRGQDVALRCDPISGHVSLFWYQQALGQGPEFLTYFQNEAQLDKSGLPSDRFFAERPEGSVSTLKIQRTQQEDSAVYLCASSLEGGNYGYTFGSGTRLTVV.

This clonotype showed up just a few times. This chain joins TRBV3-1 and TRBJ2-1, with D possibly TRBD2 on 5 matching bases. Germline V gene sequence: CDR1 LGHDT, CDR2 YNNKEL (reference sequence). V was shortened by 0 bases and J by 7 bases, with 16 bases between the two germline ends. CDR3 length: 16 residues. CDR3: CASSQERLLTGNEQFF. In DNA, the CDR3 is TGTGCCAGCAGCCAAGAAAGACTTTTAACGGGGAATGAGCAGTTCTTC.

The chain recombines TRBV14 with TRBJ2-1, with 12 positions matching TRBD1. The CDR3 runs 14 residues. CDR1 is SGHDN and CDR2 is FVKESK in the germline V gene. Trimming cost V 5 bases and J 6 bases; bases outside gene matches: 2. The CDR3 DNA follows: TGTGCCAGCAGCGGGACAGGGGGCCGCAATGAGCAGTTCTTC. Translating it yields CASSGTGGRNEQFF.

The V gene is TRBV12-3 or TRBV12-4, the J gene TRBJ2-3; the D is unclear. V was shortened by 2 bases and J by 1 base, with 16 bases between the two germline ends. This CDR3 is 17 amino acids long. The CDR3 protein is CASSLYPLRARTDTQYF. CDR3 bases: TGTGCCAGCAGTTTATATCCCCTACGGGCCCGCACAGATACGCAGTATTTT.

The chain has TRBV6-6 and TRBJ1-2; no clear D. The CDR3 is 14 amino acids. The germline V gene encodes CDR1 MNHNY and CDR2 SVGAGI (reference sequence). The germline V and J ends were trimmed by 2 bases and 8 bases, with 15 bases remaining between them. CDR3 region: CASSYIKADGGYTF. CDR3 sequence (DNA): TGTGCCAGCAGTTACATAAAGGCAGACGGAGGCTACACCTTC.

The chain recombines TRBV20-1 with TRBJ2-3; unclear D gene. Per germline, CDR1 DFQATT and CDR2 SNEGSKA (reference sequence). The V and J ends lost 3 bases and 0 bases respectively, with 10 bases between them. The CDR3 runs 14 residues. In DNA form, the CDR3 reads TGCAGTGCTAGGTGGCCGACTAGCACAGATACGCAGTATTTT. Protein sequence: CSARWPTSTDTQYF.

This chain links TRBV12-3 or TRBV12-4 with TRBJ2-2, with D maybe TRBD2 (6 bases). The CDR3 has 16 amino acids. V lost 5 bases and J 0 bases, leaving 13 bases between the germline ends. CDR3 in amino acids: CASSPSWEANTGELFF. The CDR3 region has the DNA TGTGCCAGCAGTCCCTCTTGGGAGGCGAACACCGGGGAGCTGTTTTTT.

This clonotype has just a few counts. V is TRBV7-9 and J is TRBJ2-5; maybe TRBD2 (5 bases). CDR1 and CDR2 (germline): SEHNR, FQNEAQ (reference sequence). The CDR3 has 14 residues. Trimming removed 6 bases at V and 2 bases at J, with 13 bases between. The CDR3 spells CASSRRGQQETQYF. The CDR3 DNA is TGTGCCAGCAGTCGGCGAGGGCAGCAAGAGACCCAGTACTTC.

The genes are TRBV29-1 and TRBJ2-7; a possible D gene is TRBD1 (5 bases). The germline V gene has CDR1 SQVTM and CDR2 ANQGSEA. This CDR3 comprises 19 residues. Trimming left V 0 bases short and J 6 bases short, with 30 bases between. This chain's CDR3 is CSVEDLYSCPRVSDGEQYF. In nucleotides, the CDR3 is TGCAGCGTTGAAGATCTCTACTCCTGCCCCAGGGTCTCAGACGGCGAGCAGTACTTC.